A selection of T cell receptor beta chains follows, all from one sample in a study of control samples from healthy donors and cancer patients. The protocol was immunoSEQ multiplex PCR, while the TCRdb copy is restricted to in-frame clones and leaves out a portion. In the table there are more than 85,000 clones, approximately 83% of which are singletons. Sequencing was carried out using blood. The receptors originated from a woman between 50 and 59 years old in good health. Both conserved end residues are part of each CDR3. The D gene is left open where the match is weak. Rows give clone size only sometimes, using once, few, many, or a class for an expanded clone.

v_gene	abundance	d_gene	j_gene	CDR3nt	CDR3aa
TRBV18	-	TRBD1	TRBJ1-4	TGTGCCAGCTCACGGACAGGGGCTAATGAAAAACTGTTTTTT	CASSRTGANEKLFF
TRBV5-1	-	-	TRBJ1-5	TGCGCCAGCAGCTTACAGGTTGGGGATCAGCCCCAGCATTTT	CASSLQVGDQPQHF
TRBV2	few	-	TRBJ2-3	TGTGCCAGCAGTGCGGGCAGTACGCAGTATTTT	CASSAGSTQYF
TRBV7-2	-	-	TRBJ1-3	TGTGCCAGCAGCTTAAACGGACATTACTCTGGAAACACCATATATTTT	CASSLNGHYSGNTIYF
TRBV5-6	-	-	TRBJ1-3	TGTGCCAGCAGCCAGGGCTACACCATATATTTT	CASSQGYTIYF
TRBV28	-	-	TRBJ2-5	TGTGCCAGCAGTTCCCCCCTCCGGGCGGCGCAAGAGACCCAGTACTTC	CASSSPLRAAQETQYF
TRBV14	-	-	TRBJ2-7	TGTGCCAGCAGCCAAGATGGGTACGAGCAGTACTTC	CASSQDGYEQYF
TRBV18	-	-	TRBJ1-4	TGTGCCAGCTCACCCTCAGGGATGAATGAAAAACTGTTTTTT	CASSPSGMNEKLFF
TRBV19	-	-	TRBJ1-1	TGTGCCAGTAGTATAGCAGTGAACACTGAAGCTTTCTTT	CASSIAVNTEAFF
TRBV15	-	-	TRBJ1-5	TGTGCCACCAGCAGACTTAGGGGCGAGGGTCAGCCCCAGCATTTT	CATSRLRGEGQPQHF
TRBV6-5	-	-	TRBJ2-6	TGTGCCAGCAGTTACAACCCCTCTGGGGCCAACGTCCTGACTTTC	CASSYNPSGANVLTF